The clone carrying this T cell receptor (beta chain) was detected only once. CDR3 length equals 15 residues. The V gene's germline CDR1 is SGHRS and CDR2 YFSETQ. The trim removed 1 base at V and 1 base at J, leaving 1 base unmatched. The sample originates from a study of PD-L1 blockade in urothelial cancer. The table came from immunoSEQ multiplex PCR; TCRdb's copy has only in-frame clones and leaves some out. The table records fewer than 90,000 clones, about 91% of them present only once. Time point of the sample: peripheral blood 6 weeks after treatment start. Sample: PBMCs, taken around atezolizumab (anti-PD-L1) treatment. The V call is TRBV5-1, the J call TRBJ2-3; 9 positions match TRBD1. The TCR was taken from an elderly woman with urothelial cancer. This chain's CDR3 is CASSLRTGGTDTQYF. The CDR3, as DNA: TGCGCCAGCAGCTTGAGGACAGGGGGCACAGATACGCAGTATTTT.